Reported below is one T cell receptor beta chain. Its antigen is currently unknown. This entry belongs to a study of T cell responses to AZD1222 COVID-19 vaccine. General observations from the study: Repertoires in all cases were sampled only once the peak T cell response had passed. Reports indicate that nearly half of spike-specific TCRs are directed at unmutated variant regions. White British people made up most donors, females outnumbered males, and clonal diversity was possibly underestimated.

Trimming removed 1 base at V and 4 bases at J, with 12 bases between. The CDR3 is 15 amino acids. Germline V gene lookup returns CDR1 SGHAT and CDR2 FQNNGV. Sequencing used immunoSEQ multiplex PCR; TCRdb keeps in-frame clones, though not all of them. There are roughly 85,000 clones in the sample; approximately 90% occur only once, and around 3.4% lies in the top ten. The chain employs TRBV11-2 and TRBJ2-3; D not certain. The sequences come from peripheral blood, collected 28 days after the second AZD1222 dose. This TCR was recovered from an adult who received the AZD1222 COVID-19 vaccine. CDR3 amino acids: CASSLVASGPDTQYF. The DNA of the CDR3 is TGTGCCAGCAGCTTAGTGGCTAGTGGGCCAGATACGCAGTATTTT.